Sequencing of this T cell receptor beta chain was carried out in a study of molecular identifiers for immune sequencing clone quantification. Study-wide findings and caveats: Same-barcode identical TCR molecules could make highly expanded clones look smaller than they are.

Worth noting for this clonotype: As yet, its antigen is unknown. A much larger clone lies one base from this, so it may be a read error.

From the PCR reads, TCRdb called clonotypes with MiXCR, one entry per CDR3 protein. There are hundreds of thousands of distinct CDR3 sequences in the sample; 15% to 20% occur only once, and about 0.9% lies in the top ten. V was cut by 4 bases and J by 2 bases, with 9 bases left in between. The germline V gene has CDR1 SNHLY and CDR2 FYNNEI. The CDR3 is 13 residues long. The chain carries TRBV2 and TRBJ2-7, with D hard to call. Sequenced material: naive CD8+ T cells from blood, with Jurkat cell RNA spiked in. This sample's subset: FACS-sorted CD8+CD4-CCR7+CD45RA+ naive T cells. The clonotype was recovered from a human donor in good health. Some libraries in this study had Jurkat cell RNA spiked in. The CDR3, as DNA: TGTGCCAGCAGTGCCCCCATCGCCTACGAGCAGTACTTC. Protein: CASSAPIAYEQYF.